The 9 T cell receptor beta chains in this list originate from one sample, sequenced in a study of T cell responses to AZD1222 COVID-19 vaccine. Assay: immunoSEQ multiplex PCR; the TCRdb copy retains only in-frame clones and omits some. The sample has about 110,000 clones, nearly 90% seen once. Material: peripheral blood, obtained 28 days after the second AZD1222 dose. Receptor source: an adult who received the AZD1222 COVID-19 vaccine.

This chain connects TRBV19 to TRBJ1-2; D is unclear. Germline CDR1 reads LNHDA; CDR2 reads SQIVND (reference sequence). The CDR3 has 15 amino acids. Deletions cut 6 bases from V and 0 bases from J, with 14 bases between. In nucleotides, the CDR3 is TGTGCCAGTAGGCACAGCCGAATTTCTAACTATGGCTACACCTTC. The encoded protein is CASRHSRISNYGYTF.

The V call is TRBV11-2, the J call TRBJ1-1, with a possible D match to TRBD1 (6 bases). This CDR3 has 12 residues. V dropped 1 base and J dropped 9 bases, with 9 bases sitting between them. Germline-derived CDR1 and CDR2 are SGHAT and FQNNGV. The CDR3 DNA is TGTGCCAGCAGCTTAGTGACAGGAAAAGCTTTCTTT. This codes for CASSLVTGKAFF. Combining the CDR3 with reference TRBV11-2 and TRBJ1-1 gives the whole variable domain EAGVAQSPRYKIIEKRQSVAFWCNPISGHATLYWYQQILGQGPKLLIQFQNNGVVDDSQLPKDRFSAERLKGVDSTLKIQPAKLEDSAVYLCASSLVTGKAFFGQGTRLTVV.

The table lists this clone with a count of one. The DNA for the CDR3 is TGCAGCGTTGCGGGGGTTCGATACAATGAGCAGTTCTTC. Translating it yields CSVAGVRYNEQFF. This chain uses TRBV29-1 with TRBJ2-1; the D gene is possibly TRBD2 (6 bases). The V and J ends lost 4 bases and 4 bases respectively, with 11 bases between them. In germline, CDR1 is SQVTM, CDR2 ANQGSEA. The CDR3 is 13 amino acids.

With respect to this clone: Other DNA sequences from this sample encode an identical CDR3 as well. This rearrangement joins TRBV30 to TRBJ1-1; perhaps TRBD1 as D (6 bases). V lost 0 bases and J lost 5, with 10 bases in between. This CDR3 contains 13 residues. Germline CDR1 is GTSNPN and CDR2 is SVGIG (reference sequence). In DNA, the CDR3 is TGTGCCTGGAGTGTACAGGGTGATACTGAAGCTTTCTTT. As protein: CAWSVQGDTEAFF.

V and J are TRBV27 and TRBJ2-7, with 11 bases that match TRBD1. The V gene end was trimmed by 8 bases and the J gene end by 5 bases; junction bases not matched to a gene: 8. This CDR3 region has 14 residues. CDR1 is MNHEY and CDR2 is SMNVEV in the germline V gene (reference sequence). The CDR3: CASGMRTGGNEQYF. The CDR3 nucleotides read TGTGCCAGCGGGATGAGGACAGGGGGCAACGAGCAGTACTTC.

J is TRBJ1-5 and V is TRBV19; D unclear. This CDR3 contains 12 residues. V was trimmed by 1 base and J by 5 bases, leaving 3 bases between them. Germline lookup yields CDR1 LNHDA and CDR2 SQIVND (reference sequence). For the CDR3, the DNA is TGTGCCAGTAGTATAGCTTATCAGCCCCAGCATTTT. It yields the protein CASSIAYQPQHF.

The chain carries TRBV19 and TRBJ1-3; D unresolved. The CDR3 runs to 15 residues. Germline CDR1 LNHDA, CDR2 SQIVND (reference sequence). V was cut by 5 bases and J by 2 bases, with 13 bases left in between. The CDR3 is CASSPAGGAGNTIYF. Here the CDR3 DNA reads TGTGCCAGTAGTCCCGCGGGCGGGGCTGGAAACACCATATATTTT.

The chain combines TRBV6-6 with TRBJ2-5; 8 bases line up with TRBD2. Trimming at V came to 5 bases and at J to 2 bases, leaving 16 bases not matched to a gene. Looked up from germline, CDR1 is MNHNY and CDR2 is SVGAGI (reference sequence). This CDR3 has 18 residues. The CDR3, as DNA: TGTGCCAGCAGTCGGCCAATTATGCTAGCGGGCGAACAAGAGACCCAGTACTTC. It translates to CASSRPIMLAGEQETQYF.

The gene calls are TRBV3-1 (or the pseudogene TRBV3-2) and TRBJ2-5, with 11 bases matching TRBD2. This CDR3 comprises 16 residues. Looked up from germline, CDR1 is LGHDT and CDR2 is YNNKEL (reference sequence). V shed 0 bases and J 2 bases; nucleotides not matched to a gene: 2. CDR3 protein: CASSQDLAGGQETQYF. As DNA, the CDR3 is TGTGCCAGCAGCCAAGACTTAGCGGGGGGGCAAGAGACCCAGTACTTC.